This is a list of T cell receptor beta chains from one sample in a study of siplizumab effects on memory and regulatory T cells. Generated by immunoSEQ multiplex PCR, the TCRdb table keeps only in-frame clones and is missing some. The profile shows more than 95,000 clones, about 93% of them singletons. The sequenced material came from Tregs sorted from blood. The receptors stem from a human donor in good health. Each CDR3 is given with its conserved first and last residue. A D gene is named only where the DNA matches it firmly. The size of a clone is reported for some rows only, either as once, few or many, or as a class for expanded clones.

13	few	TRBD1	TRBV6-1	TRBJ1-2	TGTGCCAGCAGTGAACTAAGGGGGCCCGGCTACACCTTC	CASSELRGPGYTF
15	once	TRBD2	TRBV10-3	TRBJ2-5	TGTGCCACCACCGATACTGGCGGGAGGACAGAGACCCAGTACTTC	CATTDTGGRTETQYF
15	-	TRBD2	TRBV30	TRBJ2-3	TGTGCCTGGAGCCTGACTAGCGGACTCACAGATACGCAGTATTTT	CAWSLTSGLTDTQYF
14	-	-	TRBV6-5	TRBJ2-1	TGTGCCAGCAGTTCTTGGAGTGATCACAATGAGCAGTTCTTC	CASSSWSDHNEQFF
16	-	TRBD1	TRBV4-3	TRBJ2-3	TGCGCCAGCAGCCTAAGGACAGGGCGGGGCACAGATACGCAGTATTTT	CASSLRTGRGTDTQYF
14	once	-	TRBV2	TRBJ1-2	TGTGCCAGCATACAGGCAGCTTTCCGGTATGGCTACACCTTC	CASIQAAFRYGYTF
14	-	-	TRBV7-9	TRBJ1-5	TGTGCCAGCAGCTTAACAGGGAGCAATCAGCCCCAGCATTTT	CASSLTGSNQPQHF
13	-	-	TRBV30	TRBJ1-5	TGTGCCTGGAGTGCGACCCGCGGTCAGCCCCAGCATTTT	CAWSATRGQPQHF
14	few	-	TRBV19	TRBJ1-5	TGTGCCAGTACCGGACACCTTAGCAATCAGCCCCAGCATTTT	CASTGHLSNQPQHF
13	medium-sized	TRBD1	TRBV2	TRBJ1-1	TGTGCCAGCATCCCCCTGGGGACAGCTGAAGCTTTCTTT	CASIPLGTAEAFF
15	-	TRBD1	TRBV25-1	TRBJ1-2	TGTGCCAGCAGCCCTGGGACAGGGGGATTCTATGGCTACACCTTC	CASSPGTGGFYGYTF
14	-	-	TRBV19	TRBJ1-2	TGTGCCAGTAGTAGGGGCGGCGGCCCCTATGGCTACACCTTC	CASSRGGGPYGYTF
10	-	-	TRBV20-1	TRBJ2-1	TGCAGTGGCGCTTACAATGAGCAGTTCTTC	CSGAYNEQFF
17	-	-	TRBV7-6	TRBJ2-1	TGTGCCAGCAGCTATCGATTTGGGGGGGGCGTCTACAATGAGCAGTTCTTC	CASSYRFGGGVYNEQFF
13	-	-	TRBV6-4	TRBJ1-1	TGTGCCAGCAGTTCAGGGCTCGACACTGAAGCTTTCTTT	CASSSGLDTEAFF
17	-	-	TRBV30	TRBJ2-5	TGTGCCTGGAGTGTTGATGCTGTAGGGGCAAGCCAAGAGACCCAGTACTTC	CAWSVDAVGASQETQYF
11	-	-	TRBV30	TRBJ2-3	TGTGCCTGGGAGGAGTCAGATACGCAGTATTTT	CAWEESDTQYF
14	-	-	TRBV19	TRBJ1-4	TGTGCCAGTAGTACGGAGGGGCTGCGGGAAAAACTGTTTTTT	CASSTEGLREKLFF
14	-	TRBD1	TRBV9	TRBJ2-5	TGTGCCAGCAGCCTTCGGACAGGGCGGGAGACCCAGTACTTC	CASSLRTGRETQYF
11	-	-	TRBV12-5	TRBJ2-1	TGTGCTAGTGGTTTTTACGGTGAGCAGTTCTTC	CASGFYGEQFF
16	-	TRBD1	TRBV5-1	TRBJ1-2	TGCGCCAGCAGCTTGGTACAGGGGCCAGAGCGCTATGGCTACACCTTC	CASSLVQGPERYGYTF
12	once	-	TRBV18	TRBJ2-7	TGTGCCAGCTCACCGACGCTGTACGAGCAGTACTTC	CASSPTLYEQYF
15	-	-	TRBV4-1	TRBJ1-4	TGCGCCAGCAGTCAGTCCGGGGCGCGTGGTGAAAAACTGTTTTTT	CASSQSGARGEKLFF
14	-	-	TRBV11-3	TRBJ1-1	TGTGCCAGCAGCTTAGATTCGGGGAACACTGAAGCTTTCTTT	CASSLDSGNTEAFF
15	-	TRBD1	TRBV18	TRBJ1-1	TGTGCCAGCTCACCACGGACAGGGGGCGATACTGAAGCTTTCTTT	CASSPRTGGDTEAFF
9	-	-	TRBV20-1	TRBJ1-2	TGCAGTGCCACGCCGGGCTACACCTTC	CSATPGYTF
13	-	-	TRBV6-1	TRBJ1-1	TGTGCCAGCAGATTAAAGGCGAACACTGAAGCTTTCTTT	CASRLKANTEAFF
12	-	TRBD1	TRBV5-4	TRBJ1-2	TGTGCCAGCAGCCGACAGGGTGGCGGCTACACCTTC	CASSRQGGGYTF
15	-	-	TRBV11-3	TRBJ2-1	TGTGCCAGCAGCTTAGTTGGCTGGGGGAACAATGAGCAGTTCTTC	CASSLVGWGNNEQFF
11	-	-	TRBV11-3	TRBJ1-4	TGTGCCAGCAGCTTCCGGGAAAAACTGTTTTTT	CASSFREKLFF
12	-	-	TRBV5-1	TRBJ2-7	TGCGCCAGCAGCCTGGTAGAGGGCGAGCAGTACTTC	CASSLVEGEQYF
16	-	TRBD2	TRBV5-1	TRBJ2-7	TGCGCCAGCAGCCTCGGGACTAGCGGGAGCACCTACGAGCAGTACTTC	CASSLGTSGSTYEQYF
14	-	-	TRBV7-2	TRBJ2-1	TGTGCCAGCAGCTTTCAGGGGCCGCTCAATGAGCAGTTCTTC	CASSFQGPLNEQFF
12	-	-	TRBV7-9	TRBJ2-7	TGTGCCAGCAGCTTAGAATTCTTCGAGCAGTACTTC	CASSLEFFEQYF
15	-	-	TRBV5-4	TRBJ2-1	TGTGCCAGCAGCTGGGAGGAAAGCTCCTACAATGAGCAGTTCTTC	CASSWEESSYNEQFF
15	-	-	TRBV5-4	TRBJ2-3	TGTGCCAGCAGCTTGAGTAGCGGCCTCACAGATACGCAGTATTTT	CASSLSSGLTDTQYF
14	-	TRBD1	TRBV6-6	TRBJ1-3	TGTGCCAGCAGAACAGGGGGCACGGGAAACACCATATATTTT	CASRTGGTGNTIYF
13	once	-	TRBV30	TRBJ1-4	TGTGCCTGGAGTGTACGTCCTAATGAAAAACTGTTTTTT	CAWSVRPNEKLFF
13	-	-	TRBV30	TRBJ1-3	TGTGCCTGGAGGCCGAAGGGGGTTAACACCATATATTTT	CAWRPKGVNTIYF
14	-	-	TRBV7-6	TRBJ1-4	TGTGCCAGCAGCTTAGGCCAGGGAGTTGAAAAACTGTTTTTT	CASSLGQGVEKLFF
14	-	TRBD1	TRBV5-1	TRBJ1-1	TGCGCCAGCAGCCCGGGGGACAGAGTAACTGAAGCTTTCTTT	CASSPGDRVTEAFF
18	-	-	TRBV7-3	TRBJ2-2	TGTGCCAGCAGCTTATGTGGTCGGGACTTTGACCTCACCGGGGAGCTGTTTTTT	CASSLCGRDFDLTGELFF
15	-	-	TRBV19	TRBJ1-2	TGTGCCAGTAGTATAAGTAGATCGGGGCTCGGAGGCTACACCTTC	CASSISRSGLGGYTF
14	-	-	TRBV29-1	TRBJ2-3	TGCAGCGTGGGCCGGTGGGCAGTCACAGATACGCAGTATTTT	CSVGRWAVTDTQYF
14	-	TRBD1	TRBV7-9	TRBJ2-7	TGTGCCAGCAGCTTAGGAGGGGGCGCGGACGAGCAGTACTTC	CASSLGGGADEQYF
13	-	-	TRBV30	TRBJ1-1	TGTGCCTGGAGCCGGAAGGCAGGGCCTGAAGCTTTCTTT	CAWSRKAGPEAFF